This TCR beta chain derives from a study of shared clonotypes between healthy human individuals. Study-level points and caveats: Only blood samples were collected, and tissue repertoires likely differ.

The sample holds one count of this clone. Its specificity is not known. Germline V gives CDR1 SGHTA, CDR2 FQGNSA. This CDR3 region has 16 residues. Germline trimming cut 3 bases from V and 7 bases from J; bases unmatched to any gene: 11. Clones were sequenced by immunoSEQ multiplex PCR, and TCRdb holds only the in-frame ones, with some missing. The sample consists of under 1,100,000 clones, around 78% of them appearing once. The V gene is TRBV7-2, the J gene TRBJ2-3; the match to TRBD2 covers 9 bases. What was sequenced was memory CD4+ T cells from PBMCs. Subset in this sample: CD45RA-negative fraction. The sequence was collected from a man aged 18 to 30 in good health. Some clones in this sample may be carry-over from other donors' samples. The CDR3 protein is CASSLREGPDLNTQYF. The DNA of the CDR3 is TGTGCCAGCAGCTTGCGGGAGGGCCCGGATCTGAATACGCAGTATTTT.